The T cell receptor (beta chain) described here comes from a study of graft-versus-host responses after intestinal transplantation. Study as a whole: Following induction with anti-thymocyte globulin, all recipients were given tacrolimus and steroids for approximately three years.

J gave up 3 bases and V 3 bases, and 5 bases lay outside the gene matches. CDR3 length: 16 amino acids. Germline V gene data show CDR1 as MNHNS and CDR2 as SASEGT. Study-level points and caveats: Individuals carrying graft-donor T cell macrochimerism showed high graft-versus-host to host-versus-graft clonal ratios in allografts. Circulating GvH clone levels at their peak were associated with HvG declines (early post-transplant). The authors found GvH clones in recipient marrow, some appearing first in ileum or blood.

Libraries were prepared by immunoSEQ multiplex PCR; TCRdb keeps only in-frame clonotypes and omits some of them. Found here are around 78,000 clones, about nine tenths of them singletons; the top ten hold less than 9.5%. On this clone: Its antigen is not identified.

Sequences were derived from unstimulated CD8+ T cells sorted from spleen or lymph node cells, sampled before transplant. The clonotype comes from a human donor who was the organ donor for an intestinal transplant. This rearrangement joins TRBV6-1 to TRBJ2-7; TRBD2 agrees at 13 bases. The CDR3: CASSEEGLAGFYEQYF. CDR3 bases: TGTGCCAGCAGTGAGGAGGGACTAGCGGGGTTCTACGAGCAGTACTTC.